This TCR beta chain was sequenced for a study of blood T cell repertoires in COVID-19. This CDR3 is built from 16 residues. V lost 4 bases, J lost 1 base, and 6 bases stayed unmatched. From germline, CDR1 is SGHDT and CDR2 YYEEEE. The method was immunoSEQ multiplex PCR; TCRdb's version includes in-frame clones alone and lacks a portion of them. The sample holds 140,000 to 150,000 clones, 88% seen once. The origin of this receptor is a woman in her twenties or thirties with acute COVID-19. Material for sequencing was PBMCs or T cells enriched from blood (not recorded which). The chain is built from TRBV5-6 and TRBJ2-2; 8 bases line up with TRBD1. The CDR3 protein is CASSKLRGLNTGELFF. The CDR3 region has the DNA TGTGCCAGCAGCAAACTCAGGGGGCTGAACACCGGGGAGCTGTTTTTT.